This T cell receptor beta chain was documented in a study of T cells in Graves' hyperthyroidism and ophthalmopathy. Study-wide findings and caveats: Before onset, ophthalmopathy was predicted by the model a median approximately 6.7 months earlier.

Uncontrolled infection, other autoimmune disease, pregnancy or lactation led to exclusion. The CDR3 is made up of 16 amino acids. The V end was cut by 0 bases, the J end by 5 bases, with 16 bases between. Per the germline V gene, CDR1 is SGHTA and CDR2 is FQGNSA. This clonotype was picked up many times. No antigen is known for it. The CDR3 regions of TCR beta were amplified from RNA transcripts. Initially, a first-round RT-PCR of the TCR CDR3 employed the HTBI primer set. MiXCR, applied by TCRdb to the multiplex PCR reads, yields one record per CDR3 protein. The data contain some 490,000 distinct CDR3 sequences, less than 25% of them singletons.

The sequence was obtained from a woman between 70 and 85 years old with Graves' ophthalmopathy. This sequence joins TRBV7-2 and TRBJ2-5, with D perhaps given as TRBD1 or TRBD2 (7 bases each). What was sequenced was blood. The CDR3: CASSLAQTGRGETQYF. CDR3 coding DNA: TGTGCCAGCAGCTTAGCGCAGACAGGGAGGGGGGAGACCCAGTACTTC.